Sequencing of this T cell receptor (beta chain) was carried out in a study of beta chain features in type 1 diabetes. Study results and caveats: Sequencing from cDNA could over-represent high-TCR-expressing cells.

Each of the CD4+ naive, central memory, regulatory and stem cell-like memory populations was sorted via CD45RO/CCR7/CD25/CD127/CD95/CD27. The whole isolated RNA underwent reverse transcription, so sequencing captured expressed TCRB transcripts. Assay used: immunoSEQ multiplex PCR; TCRdb lists only in-frame clones, some missing. The table shows 120,000 to 150,000 clones, with under 11% occurring only once. In its sample, this clone was seen a few times. The antigen is undetermined. The CDR3 spans 15 residues. Trimming cost V 3 bases and J 3 bases; bases outside gene matches: 8. Germline V gene lookup returns CDR1 SGHAT and CDR2 FQDESV (reference sequence).

The rearrangement uses TRBV11-1 and TRBJ2-7; 7 bases are a match to TRBD1. Sequencing was carried out using naive CD4+ T cells from blood. The source of this sequence is a man aged 18 to 30 in good health. The CDR3, as DNA: TGTGCCAGCAGCTTCCCAGCACAGGGGAGCTACGAGCAGTACTTC. Its translation is CASSFPAQGSYEQYF.